A single sample is the source of the 15 T cell receptor beta chains below, sequenced in a study of blood T cells in healthy people across ages. The authors ran a second PCR of 7 to 11 cycles using a sample-barcoded 5' primer and a J-beta primer mix. TCRdb redid the calling of the 5' RACE reads with MiXCR, one entry per CDR3 protein. The data show 650,000 to 1,000,000 distinct CDR3 sequences, with under 40% seen just once and 10% to 15% held by the top ten. The source material was blood. These TCRs come from a man in his late teens or twenties in good health.

This chain joins TRBV20-1 and TRBJ2-1; the match to TRBD2 covers 7 bases. The end of the DNA aligns better with TRBJ2-7, so the J call may be wrong. CDR1 and CDR2 from the germline V gene are DFQATT and SNEGSKA (reference sequence). This CDR3 contains 14 residues. CDR3 protein: CSARGGGAYNEQYF. DNA of the CDR3: TGCAGTGCTAGAGGCGGGGGAGCCTACAATGAGCAGTACTTC.

There are a few counts of this clonotype. The chain links TRBV7-2 to TRBJ2-5; maybe TRBD2 (6 bases). The V end lost 3 bases, the J end lost 5 bases, and 13 bases lay between the germline ends. The CDR3 has 14 amino acids. Looked up from germline, CDR1 is SGHTA and CDR2 is FQGNSA. The CDR3 loop is CASSFRAGSETQYF. CDR3 nucleotides: TGTGCCAGCAGCTTCAGGGCGGGGTCGGAGACCCAGTACTTC.

J is TRBJ1-4 and V is TRBV28; D remains ambiguous. V was shortened by 3 bases and J by 7 bases, with 18 bases between the two germline ends. Per the germline V gene, CDR1 is MDHEN and CDR2 is SYDVKM. The CDR3 loop spans 16 amino acids. In DNA, the CDR3 is TGTGCCAGCAGTTTCCTCGGGTCGTACCCCGGTGAAAAACTGTTTTTT. Translating gives CASSFLGSYPGEKLFF.

The V gene is TRBV27, the J gene TRBJ1-1; the D is unclear. The CDR3 is 15 amino acids. V was trimmed by 6 bases and J by 1 base, leaving 15 bases between them. Looked up from germline, CDR1 is MNHEY and CDR2 is SMNVEV (reference sequence). The CDR3 region is CASSPGRVGNTEAFF. The DNA for the CDR3 is TGTGCCAGCAGCCCAGGTAGAGTAGGGAACACTGAAGCTTTCTTT.

V usage is TRBV4-1 and J usage is TRBJ2-5, with TRBD2 matching over 10 bases. Trimming at V came to 1 base and at J to 0 bases, leaving 14 bases not matched to a gene. Germline loops: CDR1 MGHRA, CDR2 YSYEKL. This CDR3 is 20 amino acids long. CDR3 DNA: TGCGCCAGCAGCCAAGTAAGAGGTAGCGGGGGGCACTTGTACCAAGAGACCCAGTACTTC. Translation: CASSQVRGSGGHLYQETQYF.

This clonotype has ten or more counts. The chain combines TRBV7-2 with TRBJ2-1, with D unresolved. This CDR3 is built from 14 residues. Trimming took off 4 bases at V and 7 bases at J, with 14 bases between the two ends. From germline, CDR1 is SGHTA and CDR2 FQGNSA. This CDR3 reads CASSSGLIGNEQFF. CDR3 coding DNA: TGTGCCAGCAGCTCCGGGTTGATCGGGAATGAGCAGTTCTTC.

The table lists this clonotype with a few counts. J is TRBJ1-6 and V is TRBV27; TRBD1 might be the D (6 bases). The CDR3 runs 14 residues. Germline V gene sequence: CDR1 MNHEY, CDR2 SMNVEV (reference sequence). V dropped 6 bases and J dropped 9 bases, with 15 bases sitting between them. The CDR3 loop is CASRQGTPASPLHF. CDR3 in DNA: TGTGCCAGCAGACAGGGAACCCCCGCTTCACCCCTCCACTTT.

This clonotype was detected many times. The J gene is TRBJ2-1, the V gene TRBV5-1; D is ambiguous. This CDR3 is built from 13 residues. Germline CDR1 and CDR2: SGHRS and YFSETQ. V was clipped by 7 bases and J by 9 bases, with 17 bases between them. As DNA, the CDR3 is TGCGCCAGCCTCTGGATGCCCGGGTCTGAGCAGTTCTTC. Its translation is CASLWMPGSEQFF.

The chain couples TRBV13 to TRBJ2-7; 15 bases fit TRBD2. There are 15 residues in the CDR3. The V segment lost 5 bases and the J segment 4 bases; nucleotides outside the gene matches: 3. CDR1 and CDR2 from the germline V gene are PRHDT and FYEKMQ (reference sequence). Here the CDR3 DNA reads TGTGCCAGCAGCCGGACTAGCGGGGGGGAATACGAGCAGTACTTC. Translation gives CASSRTSGGEYEQYF.

This clonotype was seen ten or more times. The rearrangement links TRBV10-3 to TRBJ2-7; 7 nucleotides match TRBD1. Trimming cost V 0 bases and J 0 bases; bases outside gene matches: 5. Germline V gives CDR1 ENHRY, CDR2 SYGVKD. This CDR3 contains 16 residues. CDR3 sequence: CAISESLSGGSYEQYF. Here the CDR3 DNA reads TGTGCCATCAGTGAGTCGTTGTCAGGGGGCTCCTACGAGCAGTACTTC.

A word on this clonotype: With a much larger clone just one base away, this may be a read error. Because it lacks the conserved phenylalanine or tryptophan at the end, this CDR3 is likely a read error. The J gene is TRBJ1-2, the V gene TRBV4-1, with 10 bases matching TRBD1. This CDR3 region has 16 residues. Trimming removed 4 bases from V and 5 bases from J; junction bases left unmatched: 10. The germline V gene has CDR1 MGHRA and CDR2 YSYEKL. The DNA for the CDR3 is TGCGCCAGCAGCCCCCCGTTCGGACAGGGGGAATATGGCTACACCTCC. As protein: CASSPPFGQGEYGYTS.

The chain has TRBV6-2 or TRBV6-3 and TRBJ2-7; 9 bases align to TRBD1. With 7 bases clipped from V and 7 bases from J, the junction kept 8 bases outside the gene matches. From germline, CDR1 is MNHEY and CDR2 SVGEGT. The CDR3 sequence is 13 residues long. CDR3 residues: CASIDRGGWEQYF. DNA for the CDR3: TGTGCCAGCATCGACAGGGGGGGATGGGAGCAGTACTTC.

This clonotype was counted at least ten times. V gene TRBV12-3 or TRBV12-4 combines with J gene TRBJ2-7; D is unresolved. There are 13 residues in the CDR3. The germline V and J ends were trimmed by 6 bases and 8 bases, with 17 bases remaining between them. CDR3 nucleotide sequence: TGTGCCAGCAGCTCCAGACTGAGTGGGCAGCAGTACTTC. This translates into CASSSRLSGQQYF.

A few counts support this clonotype. The genes are TRBV18 and TRBJ2-3; perhaps TRBD1 as D (6 bases). This CDR3 is built from 17 residues. Germline V lookup: CDR1 KGHSH, CDR2 LQKENI. V was pared by 0 bases and J by 4 bases, with 17 bases between. The CDR3 here is CASSPPGASWGADTQYF. CDR3 DNA sequence: TGTGCCAGCTCACCACCGGGGGCGTCCTGGGGCGCAGATACGCAGTATTTT.

The V call is TRBV4-1, the J call TRBJ2-1; unclear D gene. The CDR3 consists of 16 residues. Trimming removed 0 bases from V and 7 bases from J, with 16 bases in between. Germline V gene lookup returns CDR1 MGHRA and CDR2 YSYEKL. This chain's CDR3 is CASSQDGPLRRNEQFF. DNA of the CDR3: TGCGCCAGCAGCCAAGATGGGCCACTCCGGCGGAATGAGCAGTTCTTC.